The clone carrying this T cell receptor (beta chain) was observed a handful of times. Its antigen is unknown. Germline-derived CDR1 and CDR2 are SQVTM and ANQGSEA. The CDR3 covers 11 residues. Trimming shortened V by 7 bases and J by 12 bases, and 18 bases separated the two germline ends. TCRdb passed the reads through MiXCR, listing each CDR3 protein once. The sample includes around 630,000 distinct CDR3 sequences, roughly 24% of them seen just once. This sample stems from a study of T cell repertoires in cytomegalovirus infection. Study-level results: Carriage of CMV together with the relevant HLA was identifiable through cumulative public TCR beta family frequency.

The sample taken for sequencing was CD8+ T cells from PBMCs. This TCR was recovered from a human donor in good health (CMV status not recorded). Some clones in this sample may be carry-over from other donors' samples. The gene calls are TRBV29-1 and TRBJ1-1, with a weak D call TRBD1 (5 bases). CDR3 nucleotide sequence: TGCAGCGCCTCATCCGGCAGGGAATCTTTCTTT. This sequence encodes CSASSGRESFF.